This entry concerns a single T cell receptor (beta chain). The data stem from a study of T cell changes during pregnancy in multiple sclerosis. The germline V gene encodes CDR1 SGDLS and CDR2 YYNGEE. The CDR3 extends over 14 amino acids. The V end was cut by 3 bases, the J end by 4 bases, with 11 bases between. Using immunoSEQ multiplex PCR, the repertoire was profiled, and TCRdb retains in-frame clones only, with some absent. Of over 100,000 clones listed, around 90% were seen once; the top ten hold about 1.5%. Sequencing was performed on peripheral blood, taken in the third trimester of pregnancy. The source is a female donor with multiple sclerosis, enrolled in a pregnancy study. This chain links TRBV9 with TRBJ2-1, with D possibly being TRBD1 (6 bases). The CDR3 here is CASSARDKYNEQFF. The CDR3 DNA reads TGTGCCAGCAGCGCCCGGGACAAATACAATGAGCAGTTCTTC.